Listed here is a single TCR beta chain. This sample was included in a study of shared T cell receptors in the human thymus. The table came from immunoSEQ multiplex PCR; TCRdb's copy has only in-frame clones and leaves some out. The table shows hundreds of thousands of clones, with roughly 90% occurring only once. Germline V gene sequence: CDR1 MNHNY, CDR2 SVGAGI (reference sequence). The CDR3 has 13 amino acids. The V gene lost 8 bases and the J gene lost 0 bases, with 8 bases spanning the gap. This same sample was also taken into another study, of human thymus T cells. This second study says: Donor material was obtained from healthy Finnish infants undergoing corrective surgery for congenital heart defects. Resected material from corrective heart surgery provided the thymus tissue analysed. It looked as if thymic and blood repertoires used V and J genes in a biased way. Thymic TCR repertoires of unrelated people reportedly overlapped highly.

The chain employs TRBV6-6 and TRBJ1-5; no clear D gene. The sample comprised thymocytes. The source of this sequence is a boy less than two years old with a congenital heart defect. CDR3 DNA sequence: TGTGCCAGCTCGTCCGGTAGCAATCAGCCCCAGCATTTT. Its translation is CASSSGSNQPQHF.